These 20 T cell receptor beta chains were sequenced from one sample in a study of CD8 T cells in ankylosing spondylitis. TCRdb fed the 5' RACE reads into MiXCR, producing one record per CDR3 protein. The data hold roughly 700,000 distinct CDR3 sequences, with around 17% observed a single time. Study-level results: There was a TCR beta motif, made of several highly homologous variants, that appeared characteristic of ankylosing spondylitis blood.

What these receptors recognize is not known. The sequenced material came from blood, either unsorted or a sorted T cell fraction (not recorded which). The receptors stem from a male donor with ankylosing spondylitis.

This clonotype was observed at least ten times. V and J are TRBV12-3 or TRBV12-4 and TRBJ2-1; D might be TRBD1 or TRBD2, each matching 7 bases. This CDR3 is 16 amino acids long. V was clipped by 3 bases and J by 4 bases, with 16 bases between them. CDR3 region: CASSFGWQGGYNEQFF. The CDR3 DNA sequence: TGTGCCAGCAGTTTCGGGTGGCAGGGGGGGTACAATGAGCAGTTCTTC.

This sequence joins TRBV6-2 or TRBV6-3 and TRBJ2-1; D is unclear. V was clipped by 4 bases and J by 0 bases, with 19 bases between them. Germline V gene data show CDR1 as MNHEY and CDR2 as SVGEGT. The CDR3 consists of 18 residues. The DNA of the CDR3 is TGTGCCAGCAGTTCCCGATCGATGATTGGCGACTCCTACAATGAGCAGTTCTTC. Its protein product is CASSSRSMIGDSYNEQFF.

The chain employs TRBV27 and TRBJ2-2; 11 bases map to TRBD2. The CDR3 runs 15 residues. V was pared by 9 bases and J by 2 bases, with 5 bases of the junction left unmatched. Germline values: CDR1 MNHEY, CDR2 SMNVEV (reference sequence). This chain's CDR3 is CAREGLAENTGELFF. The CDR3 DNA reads TGTGCCAGAGAGGGACTAGCGGAAAACACCGGGGAGCTGTTTTTT.

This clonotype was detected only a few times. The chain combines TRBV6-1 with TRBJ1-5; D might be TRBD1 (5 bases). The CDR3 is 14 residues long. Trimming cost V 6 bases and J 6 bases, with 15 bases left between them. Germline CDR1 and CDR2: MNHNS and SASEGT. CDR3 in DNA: TGTGCCAGCAGCGTGGCTACAGGACGTCAGCCCCAGCATTTT. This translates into CASSVATGRQPQHF.

CDR3 region: CASSMTGMNTEAFF. Written as DNA, the CDR3 is TGCGCCAGCAGCATGACAGGAATGAACACTGAAGCTTTCTTT. This sequence joins TRBV5-1 and TRBJ1-1, with D perhaps matching TRBD1 (6 bases). CDR3 length equals 14 residues. The ends were cut back, 4 bases at V and 0 bases at J, with 10 bases in the middle. Germline V gene data show CDR1 as SGHRS and CDR2 as YFSETQ.

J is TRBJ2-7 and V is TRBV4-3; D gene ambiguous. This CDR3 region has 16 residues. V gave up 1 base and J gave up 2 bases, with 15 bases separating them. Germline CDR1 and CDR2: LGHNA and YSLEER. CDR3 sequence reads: CASSQVYSPGTYEQYF. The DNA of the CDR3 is TGCGCCAGCAGCCAAGTTTATAGCCCTGGGACCTACGAGCAGTACTTC.

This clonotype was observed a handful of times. The CDR3 protein is CASSYSGREAFF. CDR3 DNA: TGTGCCAGCAGTTACTCTGGCCGTGAAGCTTTCTTT. The chain uses TRBV6-6 and TRBJ1-1, with unresolved D. The germline V gene encodes CDR1 MNHNY and CDR2 SVGAGI (reference sequence). V shed 0 bases and J shed 7 bases, with 6 bases lying between them. This CDR3 region has 12 residues.

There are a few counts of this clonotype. The CDR3 region is CASSQVVSSGNTIYF. The CDR3 DNA reads TGTGCCAGCAGCCAAGTGGTCTCCTCTGGAAACACCATATATTTT. V is TRBV3-1 and J is TRBJ1-3, with unresolved D. With 1 base removed from V and 0 bases from J, the gap between germline ends came to 7 bases. Germline CDR1 and CDR2: LGHDT and YNNKEL (reference sequence). This CDR3 has 15 amino acids.

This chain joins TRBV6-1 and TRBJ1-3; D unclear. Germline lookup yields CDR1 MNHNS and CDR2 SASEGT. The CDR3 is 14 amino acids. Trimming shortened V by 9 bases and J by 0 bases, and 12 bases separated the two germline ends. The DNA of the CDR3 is TGTGCCAGTGGTAGGAGCAACTCTGGAAACACCATATATTTT. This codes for CASGRSNSGNTIYF.

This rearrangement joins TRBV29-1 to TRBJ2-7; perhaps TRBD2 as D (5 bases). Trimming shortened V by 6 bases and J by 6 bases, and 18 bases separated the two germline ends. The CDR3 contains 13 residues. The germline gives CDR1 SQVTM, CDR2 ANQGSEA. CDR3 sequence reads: CSVGSRLYGEQYF. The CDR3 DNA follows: TGCAGCGTCGGATCCCGACTATATGGCGAGCAGTACTTC.

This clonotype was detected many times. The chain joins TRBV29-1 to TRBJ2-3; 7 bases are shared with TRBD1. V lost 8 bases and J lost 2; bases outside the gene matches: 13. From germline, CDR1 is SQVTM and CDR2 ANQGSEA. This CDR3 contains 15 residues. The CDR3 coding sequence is TGCAGCTATGGGGCGGCAGGGGGTTACACAGATACGCAGTATTTT. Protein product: CSYGAAGGYTDTQYF.

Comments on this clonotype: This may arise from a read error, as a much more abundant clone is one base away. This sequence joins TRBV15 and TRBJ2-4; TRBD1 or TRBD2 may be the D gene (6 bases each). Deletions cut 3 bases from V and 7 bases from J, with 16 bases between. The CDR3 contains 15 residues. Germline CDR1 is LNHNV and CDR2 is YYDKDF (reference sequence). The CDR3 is CATSRGPGAMNIQYF. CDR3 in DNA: TGTGCCACCAGCAGGGGACCGGGGGCGATGAACATTCAGTACTTC.

The CDR3 nucleotides are TGTGCCAGCAGCCCGACAACTAGCGGGGGGCCTTACAATGAGCAGTTCTTC. This translates into CASSPTTSGGPYNEQFF. This chain uses TRBV3-1 with TRBJ2-1; 12 bases agree with TRBD2. V shed 4 bases and J 4 bases; nucleotides not matched to a gene: 8. Germline loops: CDR1 LGHDT, CDR2 YNNKEL (reference sequence). The CDR3 has 17 residues.

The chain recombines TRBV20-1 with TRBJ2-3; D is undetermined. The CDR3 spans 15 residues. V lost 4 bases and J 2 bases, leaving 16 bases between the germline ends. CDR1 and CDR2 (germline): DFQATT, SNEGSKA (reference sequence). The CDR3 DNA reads TGCAGTGCTATCGGTTTGCGGAGCGACACAGATACGCAGTATTTT. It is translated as CSAIGLRSDTDTQYF.

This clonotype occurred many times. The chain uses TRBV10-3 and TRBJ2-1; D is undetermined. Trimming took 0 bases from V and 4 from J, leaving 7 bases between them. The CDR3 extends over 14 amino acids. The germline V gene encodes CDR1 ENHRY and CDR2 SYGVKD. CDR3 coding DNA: TGTGCCATCAGTGAGTCGAAAGAGTACAATGAGCAGTTCTTC. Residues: CAISESKEYNEQFF.

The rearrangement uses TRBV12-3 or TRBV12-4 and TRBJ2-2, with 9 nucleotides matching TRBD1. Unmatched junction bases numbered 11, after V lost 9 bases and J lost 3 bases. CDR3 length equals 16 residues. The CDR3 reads CASARQGGYYTGELFF. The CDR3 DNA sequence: TGTGCCAGTGCACGACAGGGGGGTTATTACACCGGGGAGCTGTTTTTT.

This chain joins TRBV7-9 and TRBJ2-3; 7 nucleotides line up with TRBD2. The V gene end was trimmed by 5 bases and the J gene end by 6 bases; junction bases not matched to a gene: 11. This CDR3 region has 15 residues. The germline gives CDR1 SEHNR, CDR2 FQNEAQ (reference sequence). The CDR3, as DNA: TGTGCCAGCAGCGTAGGAGGCGGGAGCTTGGATACGCAGTATTTT. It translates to CASSVGGGSLDTQYF.

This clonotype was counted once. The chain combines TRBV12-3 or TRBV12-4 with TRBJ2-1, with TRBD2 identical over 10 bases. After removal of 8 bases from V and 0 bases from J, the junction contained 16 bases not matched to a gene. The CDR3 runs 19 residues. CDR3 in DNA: TGTGCCAGCCGCAAAGGGCTAGCGGGAGCCCTTCCCTCCTACAATGAGCAGTTCTTC. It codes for CASRKGLAGALPSYNEQFF.

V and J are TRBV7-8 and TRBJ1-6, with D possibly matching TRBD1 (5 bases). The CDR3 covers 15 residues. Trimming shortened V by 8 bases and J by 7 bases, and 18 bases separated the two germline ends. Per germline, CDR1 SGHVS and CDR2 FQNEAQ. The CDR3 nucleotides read TGTGCCAGCTGTGTTGTGGCTCAGGGCAATTCACCCCTCCACTTT. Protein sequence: CASCVVAQGNSPLHF. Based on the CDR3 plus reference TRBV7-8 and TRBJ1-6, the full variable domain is GAGVSQSPRYKVAKRGQDVALRCDPISGHVSLFWYQQALGQGPEFLTYFQNEAQLDKSGLPSDRFFAERPEGSVSTLKIQRTQQEDSAVYLCASCVVAQGNSPLHFGNGTRLTVT.

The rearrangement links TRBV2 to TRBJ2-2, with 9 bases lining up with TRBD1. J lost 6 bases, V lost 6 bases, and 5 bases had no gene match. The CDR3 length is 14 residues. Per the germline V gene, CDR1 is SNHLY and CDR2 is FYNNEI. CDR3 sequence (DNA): TGTGCCAGCAGAAACAGGGGGCAGGCCGGGGAGCTGTTTTTT. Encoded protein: CASRNRGQAGELFF.